This TCR beta chain was sequenced during a study of blood T cell repertoires in COVID-19. Study-wide context: Acute and convalescent COVID-19 samples came from the United States, Italy and Spain. Sample material is recorded as cDNA or gDNA derived from T cells, B-cell-depleted T cells, or PBMCs.

The germline gives CDR1 PRHDT, CDR2 FYEKMQ (reference sequence). The CDR3 is 12 amino acids. Deletions cut 5 bases from V and 8 bases from J, with 11 bases between. Per the study methods: The authors estimated nucleated cell counts from reference gene primer amplification. Assay: immunoSEQ multiplex PCR; the TCRdb copy retains only in-frame clones and omits some. The DNA was the basis for D and trimming; V, J and clone size are from that table. This sample carries roughly 69,000 clones, 84% of them seen once, and the ten largest clones take 10% to 15%. This clone was observed once. The chain employs TRBV13 and TRBJ2-3; D is possibly TRBD2 (6 bases). Sequencing input: peripheral blood. This TCR was sampled from a human donor in a cohort sampled during active COVID-19. The chain's CDR3 is CASSALEGTQYF. CDR3 nucleotides: TGTGCCAGCAGCGCCCTGGAGGGTACGCAGTATTTT.